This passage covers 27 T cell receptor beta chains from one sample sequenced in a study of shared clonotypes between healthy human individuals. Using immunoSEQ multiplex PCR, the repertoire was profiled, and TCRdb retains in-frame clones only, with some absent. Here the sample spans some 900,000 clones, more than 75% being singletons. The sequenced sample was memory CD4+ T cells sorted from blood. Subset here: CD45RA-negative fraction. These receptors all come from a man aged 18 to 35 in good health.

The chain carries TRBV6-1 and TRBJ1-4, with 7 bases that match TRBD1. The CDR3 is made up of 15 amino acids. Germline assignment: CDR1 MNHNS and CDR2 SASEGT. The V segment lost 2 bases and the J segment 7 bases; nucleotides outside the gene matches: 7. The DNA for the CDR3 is TGTGCCAGCAGTGAAAGCCAGGGGGGTTTTGAAAAACTGTTTTTT. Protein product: CASSESQGGFEKLFF.

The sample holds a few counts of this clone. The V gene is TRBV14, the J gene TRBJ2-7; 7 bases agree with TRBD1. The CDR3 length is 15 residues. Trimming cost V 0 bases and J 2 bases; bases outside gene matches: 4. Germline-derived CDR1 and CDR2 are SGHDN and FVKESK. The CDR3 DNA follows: TGTGCCAGCAGCCAAGATTTGGACAGGCCCTACGAGCAGTACTTC. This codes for CASSQDLDRPYEQYF.

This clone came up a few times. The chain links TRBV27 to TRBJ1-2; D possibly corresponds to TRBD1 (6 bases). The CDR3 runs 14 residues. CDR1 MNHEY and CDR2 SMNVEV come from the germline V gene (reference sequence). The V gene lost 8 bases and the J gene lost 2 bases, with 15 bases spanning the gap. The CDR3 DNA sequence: TGTGCCAGCGGCCCCGGGACACTGAACTATGGCTACACCTTC. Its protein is CASGPGTLNYGYTF.

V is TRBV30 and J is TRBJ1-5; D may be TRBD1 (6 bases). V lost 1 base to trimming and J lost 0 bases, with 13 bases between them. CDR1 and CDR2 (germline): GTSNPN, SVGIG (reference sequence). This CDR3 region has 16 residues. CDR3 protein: CAWSETGKASNQPQHF. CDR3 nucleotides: TGTGCCTGGAGTGAAACAGGGAAGGCTAGCAATCAGCCCCAGCATTTT.

This CDR3 reads CASSPRGSGSVTDTQYF. The CDR3 DNA reads TGTGCCAGCAGCCCAAGGGGTAGCGGGAGTGTGACAGATACGCAGTATTTT. V gene TRBV7-6 combines with J gene TRBJ2-3; 9 bases line up with TRBD2. The J segment lost 3 bases and the V segment lost 5 bases, leaving 12 bases of the junction unmatched. This CDR3 region has 17 residues. Per the germline V gene, CDR1 is SGHVS and CDR2 is FNYEAQ.

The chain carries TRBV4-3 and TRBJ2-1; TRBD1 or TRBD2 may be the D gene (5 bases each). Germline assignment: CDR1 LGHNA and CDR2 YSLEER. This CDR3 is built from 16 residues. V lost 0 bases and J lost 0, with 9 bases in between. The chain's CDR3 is CASSQEGTGSYNEQFF. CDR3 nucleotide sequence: TGCGCCAGCAGCCAAGAAGGGACGGGCTCCTACAATGAGCAGTTCTTC.

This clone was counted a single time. CDR3 DNA sequence: TGTGCCAGCAGCGCCGGTGGCCGCAATCAGCCCCAGCATTTT. The encoded protein is CASSAGGRNQPQHF. The gene calls are TRBV6-6 and TRBJ1-5, with unresolved D. The CDR3 contains 14 residues. V lost 6 bases to trimming and J lost 2 bases, with 11 bases between them. Germline CDR1 reads MNHNY; CDR2 reads SVGAGI (reference sequence).

The CDR3 reads CAWRTAAGNTIYF. In nucleotides, the CDR3 is TGTGCCTGGAGGACCGCTGCTGGAAACACCATATATTTT. This sequence joins TRBV30 and TRBJ1-3; D not resolved. This CDR3 region has 13 residues. Trimming stripped 3 bases from V and 2 bases from J, with 8 bases between. Looked up from germline, CDR1 is GTSNPN and CDR2 is SVGIG (reference sequence).

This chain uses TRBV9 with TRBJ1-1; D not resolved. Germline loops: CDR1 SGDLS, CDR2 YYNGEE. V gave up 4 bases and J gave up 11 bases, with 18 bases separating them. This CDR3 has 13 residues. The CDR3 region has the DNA TGTGCCAGCAGCCCAGCCGGGCAGGTAGGGGCTTTCTTT. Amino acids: CASSPAGQVGAFF. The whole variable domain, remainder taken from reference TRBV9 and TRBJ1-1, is DSGVTQTPKHLITATGQRVTLRCSPRSGDLSVYWYQQSLDQGLQFLIQYYNGEERAKGNILERFSAQQFPDLHSELNLSSLELGDSALYFCASSPAGQVGAFFGQGTRLTVV.

The CDR3 sequence is CASSSGRKNTGELFF. The DNA for the CDR3 is TGTGCCAGCAGTTCAGGACGGAAGAACACCGGGGAGCTGTTTTTT. The V call is TRBV6-5, the J call TRBJ2-2; no clear D gene. Germline loops: CDR1 MNHEY, CDR2 SVGAGI. The CDR3 totals 15 residues. The V gene lost 4 bases and the J gene lost 1 base, with 10 bases spanning the gap.

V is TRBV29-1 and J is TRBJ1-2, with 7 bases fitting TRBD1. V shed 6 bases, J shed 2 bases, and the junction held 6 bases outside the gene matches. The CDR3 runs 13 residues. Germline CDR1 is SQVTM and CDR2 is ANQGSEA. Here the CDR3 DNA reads TGCAGCGTGGGTCAGGGGGAAAACTATGGCTACACCTTC. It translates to CSVGQGENYGYTF.

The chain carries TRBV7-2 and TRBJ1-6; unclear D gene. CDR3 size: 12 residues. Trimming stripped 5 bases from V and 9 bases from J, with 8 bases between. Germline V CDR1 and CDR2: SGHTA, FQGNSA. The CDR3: CASSTYGSPLHF. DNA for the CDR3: TGTGCCAGCAGCACTTACGGTTCACCCCTCCACTTT.

For the CDR3, the DNA is TGTGCCAGCAGTGAACAGGGGGGGGGTGAGACCCAGTACTTC. This codes for CASSEQGGGETQYF. The chain recombines TRBV6-1 with TRBJ2-5, with D tentatively TRBD1 or TRBD2 (7 bases each). Germline V lookup: CDR1 MNHNS, CDR2 SASEGT. The CDR3 is 14 amino acids. Trimming removed 2 bases from V and 5 bases from J, with 12 bases in between.

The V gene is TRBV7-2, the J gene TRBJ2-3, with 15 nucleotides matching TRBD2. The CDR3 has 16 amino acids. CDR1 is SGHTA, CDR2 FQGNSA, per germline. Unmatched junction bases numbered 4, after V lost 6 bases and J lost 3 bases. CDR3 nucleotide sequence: TGTGCCAGCAGACTTGGACTAGCGGGGGGGACAGATACGCAGTATTTT. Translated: CASRLGLAGGTDTQYF. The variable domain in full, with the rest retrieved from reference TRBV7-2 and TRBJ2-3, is GAGVSQSPSNKVTEKGKDVELRCDPISGHTALYWYRQSLGQGLEFLIYFQGNSAPDKSGLPSDRFSAERTGGSVSTLTIQRTQQEDSAVYLCASRLGLAGGTDTQYFGPGTRLTVL.

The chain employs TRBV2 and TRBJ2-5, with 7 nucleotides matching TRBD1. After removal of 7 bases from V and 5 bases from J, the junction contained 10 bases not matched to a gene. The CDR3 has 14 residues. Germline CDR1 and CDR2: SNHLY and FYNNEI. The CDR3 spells CASTNRGFWETQYF. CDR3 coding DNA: TGTGCCAGCACTAACAGGGGTTTTTGGGAGACCCAGTACTTC.

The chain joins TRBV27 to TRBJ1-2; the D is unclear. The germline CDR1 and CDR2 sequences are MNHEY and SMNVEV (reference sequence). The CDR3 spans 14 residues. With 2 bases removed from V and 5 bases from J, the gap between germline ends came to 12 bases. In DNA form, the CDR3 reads TGTGCCAGCAGTTTAAAGAATGGGAGGTATGGCTACACCTTC. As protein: CASSLKNGRYGYTF.

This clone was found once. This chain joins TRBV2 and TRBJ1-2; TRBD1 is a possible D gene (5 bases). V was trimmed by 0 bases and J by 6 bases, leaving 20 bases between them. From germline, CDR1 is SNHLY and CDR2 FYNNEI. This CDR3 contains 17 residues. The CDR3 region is CASSEAGIGARSDGYTF. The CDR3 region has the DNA TGTGCCAGCAGTGAAGCGGGGATCGGGGCCCGATCGGATGGCTACACCTTC.

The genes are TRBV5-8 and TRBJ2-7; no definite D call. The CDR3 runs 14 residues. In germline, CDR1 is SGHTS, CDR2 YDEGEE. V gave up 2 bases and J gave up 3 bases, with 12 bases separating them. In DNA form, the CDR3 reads TGTGCCAGCAGCTTAGGGCCGGGCAACTACGAGCAGTACTTC. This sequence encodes CASSLGPGNYEQYF.

This CDR3 reads CASSSTKGQFRAQHF. The CDR3 region has the DNA TGTGCCAGCAGCTCAACCAAGGGACAGTTTAGAGCCCAGCATTTT. The chain recombines TRBV13 with TRBJ1-5, with 7 positions matching TRBD1. With V trimmed by 4 bases and J by 11 bases, 14 bases remained unmatched. The CDR3 contains 15 residues. Germline lookup yields CDR1 PRHDT and CDR2 FYEKMQ (reference sequence).

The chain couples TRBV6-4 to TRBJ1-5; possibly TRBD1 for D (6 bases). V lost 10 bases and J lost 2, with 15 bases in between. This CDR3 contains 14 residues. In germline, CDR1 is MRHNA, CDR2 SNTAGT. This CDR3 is CATSEGGCNQPQHF. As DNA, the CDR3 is TGTGCCACCTCAGAGGGGGGGTGCAATCAGCCCCAGCATTTT.

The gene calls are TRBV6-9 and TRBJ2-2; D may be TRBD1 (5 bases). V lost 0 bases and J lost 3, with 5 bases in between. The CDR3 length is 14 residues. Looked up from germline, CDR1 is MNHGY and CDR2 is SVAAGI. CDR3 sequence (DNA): TGTGCCAGCAGTTATTCAGGGGACACCGGGGAGCTGTTTTTT. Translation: CASSYSGDTGELFF.

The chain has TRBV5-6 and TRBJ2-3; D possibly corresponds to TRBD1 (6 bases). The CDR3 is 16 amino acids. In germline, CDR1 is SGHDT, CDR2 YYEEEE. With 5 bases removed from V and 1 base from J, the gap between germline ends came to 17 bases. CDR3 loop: CASRQGPQGGTDTQYF. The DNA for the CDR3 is TGTGCCAGCAGACAGGGCCCCCAAGGAGGCACAGATACGCAGTATTTT.

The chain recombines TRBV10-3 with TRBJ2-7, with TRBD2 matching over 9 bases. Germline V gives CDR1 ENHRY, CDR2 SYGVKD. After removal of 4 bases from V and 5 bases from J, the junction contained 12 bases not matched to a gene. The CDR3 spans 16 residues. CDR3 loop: CAISAGGRALGNEQYF. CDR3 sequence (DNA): TGTGCCATCAGTGCGGGCGGGAGGGCCCTTGGGAACGAGCAGTACTTC.

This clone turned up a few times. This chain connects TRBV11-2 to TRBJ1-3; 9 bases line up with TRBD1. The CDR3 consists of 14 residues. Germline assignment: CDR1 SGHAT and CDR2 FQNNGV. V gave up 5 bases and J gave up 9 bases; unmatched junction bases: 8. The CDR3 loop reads CASSRDRVASTIYF. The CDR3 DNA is TGTGCCAGCAGCCGGGACAGGGTGGCTAGCACCATATATTTT.

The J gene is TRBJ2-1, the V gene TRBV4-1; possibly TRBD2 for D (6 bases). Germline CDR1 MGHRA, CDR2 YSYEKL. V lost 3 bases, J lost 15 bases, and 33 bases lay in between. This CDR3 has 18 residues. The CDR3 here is CASSHLGVSGSHERAWFF. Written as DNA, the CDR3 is TGCGCCAGCAGCCATCTTGGTGTCTCCGGGAGCCATGAGCGCGCGTGGTTCTTC.

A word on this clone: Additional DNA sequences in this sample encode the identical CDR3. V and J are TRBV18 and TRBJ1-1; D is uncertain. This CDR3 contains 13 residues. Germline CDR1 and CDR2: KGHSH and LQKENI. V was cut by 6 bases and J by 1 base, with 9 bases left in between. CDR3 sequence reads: CASSREGNTEAFF. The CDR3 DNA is TGTGCCAGCTCGCGGGAAGGGAACACTGAAGCTTTCTTT.

The CDR3 here is CSVPAGLGETQYF. CDR3 DNA sequence: TGCAGCGTCCCCGCGGGGTTGGGGGAGACCCAGTACTTC. The V call is TRBV29-1, the J call TRBJ2-5; possible D gene TRBD2, 6 bases. Per germline, CDR1 SQVTM and CDR2 ANQGSEA. The CDR3 sequence is 13 residues long. V lost 6 bases and J 5 bases, leaving 16 bases between the germline ends.